This TCR beta chain originates from a study of cytomegalovirus exposure and HLA in healthy donors. The donors were part of the validation cohort of 120 subjects. That cohort was separate from the first cohort, which comprised 500 to 700 subjects. The protocol was immunoSEQ multiplex PCR, while the TCRdb copy is restricted to in-frame clones and leaves out a portion. This table has 60,000 to 80,000 clones, over 80% appearing once. Study-wide points: In vitro confirmation showed three CMV-associated chains to be CMV antigen specific. Researchers catalogued about 150 TCR beta chains as cytomegalovirus-associated.

This clone was seen only once. What it binds is unknown. The clonotype originates from a man aged 25 to 45 in good health and CMV-seronegative. Sequencing used PBMCs.

The CDR3 here is CATSRDRGRVNEQYF. The CDR3 DNA is TGTGCCACCAGCAGAGATAGAGGCAGGGTCAACGAGCAGTACTTC. The V and J genes are TRBV15 and TRBJ2-7; D possibly corresponds to TRBD1 (5 bases). The germline gives CDR1 LNHNV, CDR2 YYDKDF (reference sequence). Trimming took off 0 bases at V and 5 bases at J, with 14 bases between the two ends. The CDR3 sequence is 15 residues long.